A single sample gave rise to the 16 T cell receptor beta chains below, sequenced in a study of T cells of healthy individuals. TCRdb reprocessed the 5' RACE reads via MiXCR and lists one record per CDR3 protein. The data hold approximately 58,000 distinct CDR3 sequences, with roughly 14% observed a single time. The source is a human donor in good health.

This clonotype showed up just a few times. This chain connects TRBV10-3 to TRBJ1-1, with D possibly TRBD1 on 5 matching bases. Germline values: CDR1 ENHRY, CDR2 SYGVKD. CDR3 length: 14 residues. V dropped 4 bases and J dropped 5 bases, with 14 bases sitting between them. The CDR3 loop is CAISGGVKGTEAFF. CDR3 coding DNA: TGTGCCATCAGTGGGGGGGTCAAAGGGACTGAAGCTTTCTTT.

The chain employs TRBV7-8 and TRBJ2-1; 7 bases agree with TRBD1. The CDR3 consists of 15 residues. With V trimmed by 2 bases and J by 2 bases, 3 bases remained unmatched. Germline-derived CDR1 and CDR2 are SGHVS and FQNEAQ. The DNA of the CDR3 is TGTGCCAGCAGCTTACGGCAGGGGGCCTACAATGAGCAGTTCTTC. Residues: CASSLRQGAYNEQFF.

This clonotype was found a few times. The CDR3 DNA reads TGTGCCAGCAGCTTGGAACTCCGGGACTGGCGAAACAATGAGCAGTTCTTC. Protein product: CASSLELRDWRNNEQFF. The rearrangement uses TRBV5-5 and TRBJ2-1, with D possibly being TRBD2 (6 bases). The CDR3 totals 17 residues. Trimming took off 0 bases at V and 5 bases at J, with 18 bases between the two ends. Per the germline V gene, CDR1 is SGHKS and CDR2 is YYEKEE (reference sequence). Together with reference TRBV5-5 and TRBJ2-1, the CDR3 gives the full variable domain: DAGVTQSPTHLIKTRGQQVTLRCSPISGHKSVSWYQQVLGQGPQFIFQYYEKEERGRGNFPDRFSARQFPNYSSELNVNALLLGDSALYLCASSLELRDWRNNEQFFGPGTRLTVL.

This sequence joins TRBV12-3 or TRBV12-4 and TRBJ2-5; D possibly corresponds to TRBD2 (6 bases). Trimming pared 5 bases from V and 2 bases from J, leaving 9 bases between. This CDR3 region has 13 residues. This CDR3 reads CASSGGLQETQYF. The CDR3 DNA reads as TGTGCCAGCAGTGGGGGACTGCAAGAGACCCAGTACTTC.

This rearrangement joins TRBV9 to TRBJ1-4, with 8 bases aligning to TRBD1. Germline trimming cut 4 bases from V and 8 bases from J; bases unmatched to any gene: 10. The CDR3 runs to 15 residues. Germline values: CDR1 SGDLS, CDR2 YYNGEE. In nucleotides, the CDR3 is TGTGCCAGCAGCCCCCAGGACAGGGTGGGGGAAAAACTGTTTTTT. This sequence encodes CASSPQDRVGEKLFF.

There are many counts of this clonotype. J is TRBJ1-5 and V is TRBV20-1; D unresolved. V lost 1 base and J lost 4, with 11 bases in between. The CDR3 loop spans 14 amino acids. Germline-derived CDR1 and CDR2 are DFQATT and SNEGSKA (reference sequence). The CDR3 region is CSARGQGGNQPQHF. The CDR3 DNA reads TGCAGTGCTAGAGGACAAGGAGGGAATCAGCCCCAGCATTTT.

This clonotype was detected ten times or more. The chain couples TRBV7-8 to TRBJ2-3; D remains ambiguous. V lost 0 bases and J 7 bases, leaving 5 bases between the germline ends. The CDR3 totals 12 residues. Germline loops: CDR1 SGHVS, CDR2 FQNEAQ. The CDR3 loop reads CASSLASNTQYF. CDR3 DNA sequence: TGTGCCAGCAGCTTAGCGTCGAATACGCAGTATTTT.

The rearrangement links TRBV10-3 to TRBJ2-5; D unclear. Germline CDR1 reads ENHRY; CDR2 reads SYGVKD. V was cut by 0 bases and J by 3 bases, with 8 bases left in between. The CDR3 is 14 residues long. Here the CDR3 DNA reads TGTGCCATCAGTGAGTCGAGCCGAAAAGAGACCCAGTACTTC. Protein product: CAISESSRKETQYF.

This clonotype was recorded once. The V and J genes are TRBV6-2 or TRBV6-3 and TRBJ2-2, with 7 bases aligning to TRBD1. CDR3 length: 15 residues. V lost 6 bases, J lost 6 bases, and 10 bases stayed unmatched. Germline V CDR1 and CDR2: MNHEY, SVGEGT. This CDR3 is CASRRTGKRAGELFF. The DNA of the CDR3 is TGTGCCAGCAGACGGACAGGCAAGAGGGCCGGGGAGCTGTTTTTT.

Ten or more counts support this clonotype. V gene TRBV7-2 combines with J gene TRBJ2-3; 8 bases are a match to TRBD2. The germline V gene encodes CDR1 SGHTA and CDR2 FQGNSA. The trim removed 3 bases at V and 3 bases at J, leaving 11 bases unmatched. The CDR3 runs 17 residues. In nucleotides, the CDR3 is TGTGCCAGCAGCTTTACTAGCGGTCCAGGAGGGACAGATACGCAGTATTTT. Amino acids: CASSFTSGPGGTDTQYF.

The chain is built from TRBV4-2 and TRBJ2-5; 13 bases fit TRBD2. Germline loops: CDR1 LGHNA, CDR2 YNFKEQ. Trimming took 2 bases from V and 5 from J; bases not matched to a gene: 11. The CDR3 contains 18 residues. The CDR3 DNA is TGTGCCAGCAGCCAATACGGTACTAGCGGGGGGGCATGGGAGACCCAGTACTTC. This gives the protein CASSQYGTSGGAWETQYF.

V and J are TRBV12-5 and TRBJ1-6, with D unclear. This CDR3 contains 12 residues. The germline CDR1 and CDR2 sequences are LGHNT and FRNRAP. V lost 1 base, J lost 11 bases, and 6 bases lay in between. CDR3 residues: CASGLAKAPLHF. The CDR3 coding sequence is TGTGCTAGTGGTTTGGCCAAGGCACCCCTCCACTTT.

V gene TRBV3-1 combines with J gene TRBJ1-2, with D possibly being TRBD1 (5 bases). CDR1 and CDR2 from the germline V gene are LGHDT and YNNKEL (reference sequence). The CDR3 spans 15 residues. Trimming shortened V by 0 bases and J by 9 bases, and 17 bases separated the two germline ends. The CDR3 DNA follows: TGTGCCAGCAGCCAAGATGCGGGGCCCGCGTTCAGCTACACCTTC. It codes for CASSQDAGPAFSYTF.

The V and J genes are TRBV14 and TRBJ2-7; no firm D call. Trimming removed 0 bases from V and 5 bases from J, with 11 bases in between. The CDR3 is made up of 14 amino acids. Germline V gene data show CDR1 as SGHDN and CDR2 as FVKESK. CDR3 DNA sequence: TGTGCCAGCAGCCAAGACACCCTAAGGAACGAGCAGTACTTC. Protein: CASSQDTLRNEQYF.

This chain links TRBV4-1 with TRBJ2-3; perhaps TRBD1 as D (7 bases). The ends were cut back, 1 base at V and 4 bases at J, with 15 bases in the middle. Germline loops: CDR1 MGHRA, CDR2 YSYEKL. This CDR3 spans 16 amino acids. Written as DNA, the CDR3 is TGCGCCAGCAGCCAAGTAGGAGGGGGCACGGCAGATACGCAGTATTTT. This codes for CASSQVGGGTADTQYF.

In this sample, this clonotype turned up many times. The V gene is TRBV11-3, the J gene TRBJ2-1, with D possibly being TRBD2 (6 bases). The CDR3 contains 14 residues. The ends were cut back, 5 bases at V and 8 bases at J, with 16 bases in the middle. CDR1 is SGHNT and CDR2 is YENEEA in the germline V gene. The CDR3 loop reads CASSKFGEDHEQFF. CDR3 bases: TGTGCCAGCAGCAAGTTCGGGGAGGACCATGAGCAGTTCTTC.